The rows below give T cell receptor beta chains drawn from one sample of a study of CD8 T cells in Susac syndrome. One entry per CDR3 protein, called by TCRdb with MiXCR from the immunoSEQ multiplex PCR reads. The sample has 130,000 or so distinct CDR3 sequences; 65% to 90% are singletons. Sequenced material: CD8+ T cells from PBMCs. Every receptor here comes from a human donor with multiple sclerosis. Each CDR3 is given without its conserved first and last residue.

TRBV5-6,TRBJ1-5,ASSLGWDRGDQPQH
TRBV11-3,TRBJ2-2,ASSHSGRATGELF
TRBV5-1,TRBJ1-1,ASSPGRRITEAF
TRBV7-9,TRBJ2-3,ASSSGLAGGRKGTQY
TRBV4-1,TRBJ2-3,ASSRGGAIDTQY
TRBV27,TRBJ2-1,ASRIQGQPGSEQF
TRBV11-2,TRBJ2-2,ASSPGTGGNGELF
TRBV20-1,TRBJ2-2,SAHSRESTGELF
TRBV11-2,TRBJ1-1,ASSSPGQGATEAF
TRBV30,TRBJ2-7,ASTQTGPGEQY
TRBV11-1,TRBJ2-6,ASSREIHHLGPSGANVLT
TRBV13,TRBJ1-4,ASSFTGGAGEKLF
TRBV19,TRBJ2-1,ATSSGSLYNEQF
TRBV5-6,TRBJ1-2,ASSDGRSYGYT
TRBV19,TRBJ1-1,ASSTGGPNEAF
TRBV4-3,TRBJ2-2,ASSPWEGAGELF
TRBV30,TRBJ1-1,AWSVGRTTEAF
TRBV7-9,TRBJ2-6,ASSLTGANVLT
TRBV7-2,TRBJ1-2,ASSPRGDYGYT
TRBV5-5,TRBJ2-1,ASSLDYPNEQF
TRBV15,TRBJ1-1,ATSRDMGANTEAF
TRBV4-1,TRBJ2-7,ASSQTVAGGRLSYEQY
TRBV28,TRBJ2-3,ASSSSGTWGTDTQY
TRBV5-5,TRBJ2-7,ASSLGLPAYEQY
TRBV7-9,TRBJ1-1,ASSPAGDTEAF
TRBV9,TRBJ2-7,ASSVDPPGGGDISYEQY
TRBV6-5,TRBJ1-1,ASSYRGPGEVF
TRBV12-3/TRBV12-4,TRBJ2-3,ASSFIGRGGDTQY
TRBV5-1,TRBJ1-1,ASSLVPDANTEAF
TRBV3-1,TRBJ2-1,ASSQPGQILKNEQF
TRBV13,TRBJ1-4,ASSLAAASHEKLF
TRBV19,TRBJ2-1,ASSARVDEQF
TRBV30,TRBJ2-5,AWITELGTQY
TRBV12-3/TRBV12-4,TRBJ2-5,ASSSGTGETQY
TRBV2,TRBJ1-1,ASSAPLNTEAF
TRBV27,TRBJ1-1,ASSFRTGGEAF
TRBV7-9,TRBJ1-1,ASSLEGNGGTEAF
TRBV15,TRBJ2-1,ATSGERSARHEQF
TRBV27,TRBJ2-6,ASSLSIRSGANVLT